This T cell receptor (beta chain) derives from a study of shared clonotypes between healthy human individuals. Cells designated naive CD8 were CD45RO-negative and were positively selected for CCR7, with terminally differentiated effector memory CD45RA+ cells excluded. Regarding this clone: This CDR3 is also generated by other DNA sequences in the sample.

Data came from immunoSEQ multiplex PCR; TCRdb stores just in-frame clones and leaves some out. Altogether about 2 million clones are present, over 85% being singletons, with the ten largest covering more than 0.95%. Per the germline V gene, CDR1 is MNHEY and CDR2 is SVGAGI. J was trimmed by 8 bases and V by 0 bases; bases with no gene match: 6. The CDR3 is 14 residues long. The clonotype comes from a man younger than 30 in good health. The material sequenced was naive CD8+ T cells sorted from blood. V is TRBV6-5 and J is TRBJ1-2, with 7 bases matching TRBD1. CDR3 amino acids: CASSYSEGAAGYTF. CDR3 coding DNA: TGTGCCAGCAGTTACTCGGAGGGGGCGGCAGGCTACACCTTC.